These T cell receptor beta chains were read from a single sample in a study of CD8 T cells in ankylosing spondylitis. TCRdb called the 5' RACE reads again in MiXCR, with one record for every CDR3 protein. The table includes about 24,000 distinct CDR3 sequences, over 10% detected once. The source material was blood. These receptors came from a male donor with ankylosing spondylitis or in good health (not recorded which). The CDR3 runs from the conserved cysteine through the conserved F or W. A D gene is named only where the DNA matches it firmly. Where a row states a size, it is once, few, many or the class of an expanded clone; other rows omit it.

clone_size	cdr3_length	j_call	d_call	v_call	cdr3_nt	cdr3_aa
.	14	TRBJ2-7	TRBD2	TRBV5-1	TGCGCCAGCAGCACCGGGACTAGCGGGAGTCTTCCGTACTTC	CASSTGTSGSLPYF
many	14	TRBJ2-1	.	TRBV27	TGTGCCACGCACCGGGACCTCAACTACAATGAGCAGTTCTTC	CATHRDLNYNEQFF
many	12	TRBJ2-5	.	TRBV29-1	TGCAGCGCCGCAGCGCCCCAAGAGACCCAGTACTTC	CSAAAPQETQYF
many	13	TRBJ2-7	.	TRBV27	TGTGCCAGTCGGGACCTGCTTCGTTACGAGCAGTACTTC	CASRDLLRYEQYF
.	16	TRBJ2-1	TRBD2	TRBV12-3/TRBV12-4	TGTGCCAGCAGTCCCCCGACTAGCGGGAGGGCGAATGAGCAGTTCTTC	CASSPPTSGRANEQFF
many	15	TRBJ2-3	TRBD2	TRBV20-1	TGCAGTGCTAACGAGCGGGGTGACAACACAGATACGCAGTATTTT	CSANERGDNTDTQYF
.	14	TRBJ2-5	TRBD2	TRBV29-1	TGCAGCGTTGCGGGGGGGGCTAGCCAAGAGACCCAGTACTTC	CSVAGGASQETQYF
many	13	TRBJ1-1	.	TRBV24-1	TGTGCCACCAGTGATTTGAAGGCCAGGGTCTGGTTCTTT	CATSDLKARVWFF
.	15	TRBJ2-5	TRBD2	TRBV3-1	TGTGCCAGCAGCCAGGCTAGCGGCATCTTAGAGACCCAGTACTTC	CASSQASGILETQYF
once	15	TRBJ2-7	.	TRBV28	TGTGCCAGCAGCAAACCCCAGGGGGGATCCTACGAGCAGTACTTC	CASSKPQGGSYEQYF
.	13	TRBJ2-7	.	TRBV7-9	TGTGCCAGCAGCACCCGAACAGGATCCGAGCAGTACTTC	CASSTRTGSEQYF
.	15	TRBJ1-3	.	TRBV2	TGTGCCAGCAGTGTCGCAGGGAGCTCTGGAAACACCATATATTTT	CASSVAGSSGNTIYF
few	15	TRBJ2-5	.	TRBV5-1	TGCGCCAGCAGCTTGGCCCCGGGGGGCGTTGAGACCCAGTACTTC	CASSLAPGGVETQYF
.	13	TRBJ2-1	.	TRBV5-1	TGCGCCAGCAGCTTGGGAGCCTACAATGAGCAGTTCTTC	CASSLGAYNEQFF
many	15	TRBJ2-1	.	TRBV28	TGTGCCAGCAGTTATCGAAGGGACCCTTGGTGGGAGCAGTTCTTC	CASSYRRDPWWEQFF
many	13	TRBJ1-1	.	TRBV12-3/TRBV12-4	TGTGCCAGCAGTTTCAGCTCCGACACTGAAGCTTTCTTT	CASSFSSDTEAFF
few	13	TRBJ2-2	.	TRBV11-3	TGTGCCAGCAGCTTGACCCGGATCGGGGAGCTGTTTTTT	CASSLTRIGELFF
few	13	TRBJ2-1	.	TRBV7-9	TGTGCCAGCAGCTTTGACACCAACAATGAGCAGTTCTTC	CASSFDTNNEQFF
many	17	TRBJ2-3	TRBD2	TRBV4-2	TGTGCCAGCAGCCAAGAGAGACTAGCGGGGGGCGCAGATACGCAGTATTTT	CASSQERLAGGADTQYF
many	13	TRBJ2-7	.	TRBV7-2	TGTGCCAGCAGCTCCAGGACAGCCTACGAGCAGTACTTC	CASSSRTAYEQYF
many	16	TRBJ1-5	.	TRBV12-3/TRBV12-4	TGTGCCAGCAGTAAGGCCGGGACGAGGGCAGGTCAGCCCCAGCATTTT	CASSKAGTRAGQPQHF
many	17	TRBJ2-7	.	TRBV27	TGTGCCAGCAGTCCCTGGACTAGCAGGGGGGGCCAGCACGAGCAGTACTTC	CASSPWTSRGGQHEQYF
.	15	TRBJ2-1	.	TRBV28	TGTGCCAGCAGTTTACGCCCCGGGGGCTACAATGAGCAGTTCTTC	CASSLRPGGYNEQFF
many	10	TRBJ2-3	.	TRBV20-1	TGCAGTGCTAGCACGGAGACGCAGTATTTT	CSASTETQYF
few	17	TRBJ2-2	.	TRBV12-3/TRBV12-4	TGTGCCAGCCACTTAAAAAGGACGGTTAGAAACACCGGGGAGCTGTTTTTT	CASHLKRTVRNTGELFF
few	15	TRBJ2-1	.	TRBV7-9	TGTGCCAGCAGCTCAAGGTATGGAGGAAGTAGTGAGCAGTTCTTC	CASSSRYGGSSEQFF
once	15	TRBJ2-1	TRBD2	TRBV7-8	TGTGCCATAGGAGGGGCTAGCGGATCCTACAATGAGCAGCTCTTC	CAIGGASGSYNEQLF
many	13	TRBJ2-7	.	TRBV29-1	TGCAGCGTTGACTCCGGGACCCCTCTCGAGCAGTACTTC	CSVDSGTPLEQYF
.	12	TRBJ2-2	.	TRBV29-1	TGCAGCGTTGAAGGGAGCACCGGGGAGCTGTTTTTT	CSVEGSTGELFF
few	11	TRBJ1-1	.	TRBV12-3/TRBV12-4	TGTGCCAGCAGTTTGTCAGGGGAAGCTTTCTTT	CASSLSGEAFF
many	16	TRBJ2-3	TRBD2	TRBV25-1	TGTGCCAGCAGTGACGACCAGCGGGGGGGACCGGATACGCAGTATTTT	CASSDDQRGGPDTQYF
few	15	TRBJ2-5	TRBD1	TRBV7-2	TGTGCCAGCAGCTTAGCGGGACAGTACCAAGAGACCCAGTACTTC	CASSLAGQYQETQYF
many	14	TRBJ2-2	.	TRBV7-2	TGTGCCAGCAGCCGAACCCTGAACACCGGGGAGCTGTTTTTT	CASSRTLNTGELFF
.	14	TRBJ2-3	.	TRBV6-1	TGTGCCTCTGGAGGCGGCAGGGAGCCAGATACGCAGTATTTT	CASGGGREPDTQYF
many	16	TRBJ2-3	TRBD2	TRBV28	TGTGCCAGCAGTCCACGGCGGGGGGGAGGCACAGATACGCAGTATTTT	CASSPRRGGGTDTQYF
few	16	TRBJ2-2	TRBD1	TRBV7-9	TGTGCCAGCTCTCCCCCCGGACAGGGGAACACCGGGGAGCTGTTTTTT	CASSPPGQGNTGELFF